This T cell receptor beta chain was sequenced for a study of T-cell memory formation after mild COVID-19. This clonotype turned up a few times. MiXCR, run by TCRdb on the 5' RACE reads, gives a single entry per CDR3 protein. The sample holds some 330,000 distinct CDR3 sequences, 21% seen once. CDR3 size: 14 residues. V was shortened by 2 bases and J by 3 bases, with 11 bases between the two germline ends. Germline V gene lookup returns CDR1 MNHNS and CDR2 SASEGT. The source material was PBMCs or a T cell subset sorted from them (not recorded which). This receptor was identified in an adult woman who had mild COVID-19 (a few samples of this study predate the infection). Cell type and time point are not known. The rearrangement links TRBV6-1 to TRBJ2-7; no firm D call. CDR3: CASSENSAGYEQYF. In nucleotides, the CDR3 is TGTGCCAGCAGTGAAAACAGTGCAGGCTACGAGCAGTACTTC.